The 19 T cell receptor beta chains below were found in one sample sequenced in a study of shared clonotypes between healthy human individuals. The table came from immunoSEQ multiplex PCR; TCRdb's copy has only in-frame clones and leaves some out. The data contain hundreds of thousands of clones, less than 80% of them singletons. Sequences were obtained from PBMCs. The receptors here all came from a woman between 35 and 50 years old in good health. Some clones in this sample may be carry-over from other donors' samples.

The chain employs TRBV11-2 and TRBJ2-7; D gene unclear. CDR1 and CDR2 (germline): SGHAT, FQNNGV. Trimming stripped 2 bases from V and 6 bases from J, with 11 bases between. This CDR3 has 13 amino acids. The CDR3: CASSLRRSGEQYF. CDR3 sequence (DNA): TGTGCCAGCAGCTTACGCAGGTCGGGCGAGCAGTACTTC.

This clone was seen just once. The chain combines TRBV19 with TRBJ1-5; D may be TRBD1 (5 bases). This CDR3 has 13 residues. Looked up from germline, CDR1 is LNHDA and CDR2 is SQIVND (reference sequence). V was cut by 5 bases and J by 4 bases, with 9 bases left in between. The CDR3 here is CASSSQGNQPQHF. In DNA, the CDR3 is TGTGCCAGTAGTTCCCAGGGAAATCAGCCCCAGCATTTT.

CDR3: CASSLAQEQYF. CDR3 sequence (DNA): TGTGCCAGCAGCTTAGCGCAGGAACAGTATTTT. The chain is built from TRBV7-9 and TRBJ2-3; D remains ambiguous. The CDR3 length is 11 residues. V dropped 0 bases and J dropped 12 bases, with 7 bases sitting between them. Germline values: CDR1 SEHNR, CDR2 FQNEAQ (reference sequence).

The V gene is TRBV5-4, the J gene TRBJ1-1; D ambiguous. The CDR3 has 14 residues. V was trimmed by 0 bases and J by 3 bases, leaving 9 bases between them. Germline lookup yields CDR1 SGHNT and CDR2 YYREEE (reference sequence). The CDR3, as DNA: TGTGCCAGCAGCTTGGGTGGAGATTACACTGAAGCTTTCTTT. It specifies CASSLGGDYTEAFF.

In this sample, this clone turned up a few times. The chain combines TRBV6-1 with TRBJ2-3; TRBD1 matches 7 bases. Unmatched junction bases numbered 2, after V lost 4 bases and J lost 7 bases. This CDR3 contains 12 residues. Germline lookup yields CDR1 MNHNS and CDR2 SASEGT. The CDR3 here is CASSGQGYTQYF. The CDR3 DNA reads as TGTGCCAGCAGTGGACAGGGTTATACGCAGTATTTT.

The table lists this clone with a count of one. The V gene is TRBV2, the J gene TRBJ2-1, with no clear D. Looked up from germline, CDR1 is SNHLY and CDR2 is FYNNEI. Trimming removed 2 bases from V and 5 bases from J, with 10 bases in between. The CDR3 is 14 amino acids. CDR3 sequence (DNA): TGTGCCAGCAGTGAACAAGCTAGGGACAATGAGCAGTTCTTC. It specifies CASSEQARDNEQFF.

The rearrangement links TRBV7-9 to TRBJ2-7; possibly TRBD1 for D (6 bases). V lost 2 bases and J 3 bases, leaving 17 bases between the germline ends. The CDR3 is 16 amino acids. Germline V gene lookup returns CDR1 SEHNR and CDR2 FQNEAQ (reference sequence). CDR3 loop: CASSLSLGAYLYEQYF. The DNA for the CDR3 is TGTGCCAGCAGCTTATCATTGGGGGCATATCTCTACGAGCAGTACTTC. Full variable domain (missing parts from reference TRBV7-9 and TRBJ2-7): DTGVSQNPRHKITKRGQNVTFRCDPISEHNRLYWYRQTLGQGPEFLTYFQNEAQLEKSRLLSDRFSAERPKGSFSTLEIQRTEQGDSAMYLCASSLSLGAYLYEQYFGPGTRLTVT.

This chain connects TRBV18 to TRBJ2-7; 7 nucleotides align to TRBD2. Germline V gene data show CDR1 as KGHSH and CDR2 as LQKENI. The CDR3 is 16 residues long. V was clipped by 0 bases and J by 2 bases; unmatched bases: 7. The CDR3 bases are TGTGCCAGCTCACCACCGAGCGGGGCGGGTACCTACGAGCAGTACTTC. This translates into CASSPPSGAGTYEQYF.

V usage is TRBV12-5 and J usage is TRBJ2-1; D remains unclear. In germline, CDR1 is LGHNT, CDR2 FRNRAP. Trimming stripped 2 bases from V and 0 bases from J, with 11 bases between. The CDR3 runs 16 residues. The CDR3 DNA reads as TGTGCTAGTGGTTTGACAAAGCTAGACTCCTACAATGAGCAGTTCTTC. It yields the protein CASGLTKLDSYNEQFF.

V gene TRBV15 combines with J gene TRBJ2-7; 8 bases fit TRBD2. Germline-derived CDR1 and CDR2 are LNHNV and YYDKDF (reference sequence). This CDR3 region has 15 residues. Trimming cost V 1 base and J 3 bases; bases outside gene matches: 5. The CDR3 loop reads CATSRVRTSFYEQYF. The CDR3 nucleotides are TGTGCCACCAGCAGAGTTCGGACTAGCTTCTACGAGCAGTACTTC.

This chain links TRBV28 with TRBJ1-2; 9 bases match TRBD1. The germline V gene has CDR1 MDHEN and CDR2 SYDVKM. The CDR3 runs to 14 residues. V shed 5 bases and J 5 bases; nucleotides not matched to a gene: 6. The CDR3 DNA is TGTGCCAGCAGTCTCCGACAGGGGGTTTATGGCTACACCTTC. Amino acids: CASSLRQGVYGYTF.

CDR3 nucleotide sequence: TGTGCCAGCAGCTCCAGGGATGCGCGGTACAATGAGCAGTTCTTC. Translated, it gives CASSSRDARYNEQFF. The rearrangement links TRBV7-9 to TRBJ2-1, with a possible D match to TRBD1 (5 bases). The CDR3 is 15 amino acids. V dropped 4 bases and J dropped 4 bases, with 14 bases sitting between them. Germline V gene sequence: CDR1 SEHNR, CDR2 FQNEAQ (reference sequence).

This chain links TRBV19 with TRBJ2-5; 8 nucleotides line up with TRBD2. CDR3 size: 15 residues. The V gene's germline CDR1 is LNHDA and CDR2 SQIVND (reference sequence). The V segment lost 5 bases and the J segment 4 bases; nucleotides outside the gene matches: 9. CDR3 DNA: TGTGCCAGTAGTCGCTTCAGCGGGAGCGGAGAGACCCAGTACTTC. This encodes CASSRFSGSGETQYF.

The V gene is TRBV10-1, the J gene TRBJ2-7, with 7 bases lining up with TRBD2. Looked up from germline, CDR1 is WNHNN and CDR2 is SYGVQD (reference sequence). V was clipped by 4 bases and J by 7 bases; unmatched bases: 7. The CDR3 runs 13 residues. For the CDR3, the DNA is TGCGCCAGCAGTGGGCGGGAGTACTCTGAGCAGTACTTC. Its protein product is CASSGREYSEQYF.

With regard to this clone: The sample has other DNA sequences that encode this CDR3 too. The chain recombines TRBV5-1 with TRBJ2-1; a weak D match, TRBD2 (6 bases). This CDR3 is 15 amino acids long. V was trimmed by 0 bases and J by 5 bases, leaving 12 bases between them. CDR1 and CDR2 from the germline V gene are SGHRS and YFSETQ. The CDR3 region has the DNA TGCGCCAGCAGCTTGGAACTAGCAGGAAACAATGAGCAGTTCTTC. Encoded protein: CASSLELAGNNEQFF.

This clone came up many times. This sequence joins TRBV2 and TRBJ2-6; D ambiguous. Germline CDR1 and CDR2: SNHLY and FYNNEI. Trimming stripped 2 bases from V and 1 base from J, with 18 bases between. There are 19 residues in the CDR3. CDR3: CASSEFWDFTLSGANVLTF. As DNA, the CDR3 is TGTGCCAGCAGTGAATTTTGGGATTTTACCCTATCTGGGGCCAACGTCCTGACTTTC.

The chain uses TRBV19 and TRBJ2-7; TRBD1 might be the D (5 bases). Germline lookup yields CDR1 LNHDA and CDR2 SQIVND (reference sequence). V lost 5 bases, J lost 0 bases, and 14 bases lay in between. The CDR3 spans 15 residues. The CDR3 loop is CASSPGHAFSYEQYF. In DNA form, the CDR3 reads TGTGCCAGTAGTCCTGGACACGCTTTCTCCTACGAGCAGTACTTC.

The chain carries TRBV4-2 and TRBJ2-2; tentative D call: TRBD1 (6 bases). The CDR3 length is 16 residues. The V end lost 0 bases, the J end lost 2 bases, and 10 bases lay between the germline ends. CDR1 and CDR2 from the germline V gene are LGHNA and YNFKEQ. The CDR3 reads CASSQEIGGNTGELFF. The CDR3 DNA follows: TGTGCCAGCAGCCAAGAGATAGGGGGAAACACCGGGGAGCTGTTTTTT.

This chain uses TRBV19 with TRBJ2-7; D may be TRBD2 (6 bases). The V and J ends lost 3 bases and 2 bases respectively, with 11 bases between them. The germline V gene encodes CDR1 LNHDA and CDR2 SQIVND (reference sequence). This CDR3 has 14 amino acids. CDR3 in DNA: TGTGCCAGTAGTATTGGGGGGAGCGCCTACGAGCAGTACTTC. It encodes CASSIGGSAYEQYF.